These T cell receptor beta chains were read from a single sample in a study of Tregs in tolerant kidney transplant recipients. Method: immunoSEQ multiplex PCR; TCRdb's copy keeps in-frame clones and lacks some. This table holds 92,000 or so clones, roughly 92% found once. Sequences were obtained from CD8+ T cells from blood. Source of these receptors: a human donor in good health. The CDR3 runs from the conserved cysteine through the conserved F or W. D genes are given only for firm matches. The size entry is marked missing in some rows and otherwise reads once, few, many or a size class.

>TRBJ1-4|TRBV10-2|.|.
CASKAAGFQEKLFF
TGCGCCTCGAAGGCCGCAGGATTTCAGGAAAAACTGTTTTTT
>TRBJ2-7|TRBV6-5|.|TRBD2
CASGLAGSYEQYF
TGTGCCAGCGGACTAGCGGGGTCCTACGAGCAGTACTTC
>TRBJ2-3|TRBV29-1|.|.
CSGDVEPTADTQYF
TGCAGCGGCGATGTAGAGCCGACTGCAGATACGCAGTATTTT
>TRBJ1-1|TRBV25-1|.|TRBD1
CASSAGGTGRTFF
TGTGCCAGCAGTGCCGGTGGGACAGGGAGAACTTTCTTT
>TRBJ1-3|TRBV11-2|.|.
CASSFGRKVHTIYF
TGTGCCAGCAGCTTTGGACGGAAGGTGCACACCATATATTTT
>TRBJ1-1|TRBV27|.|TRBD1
CASSLTGDTEAFF
TGTGCCAGCAGTTTGACAGGGGACACTGAAGCTTTCTTT
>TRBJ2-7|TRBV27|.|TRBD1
CASSSPPGGQYF
TGTGCCAGCAGTTCCCCCCCAGGGGGACAGTACTTC
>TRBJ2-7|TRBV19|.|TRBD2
CASSKVGLAGYEQYF
TGTGCCAGTAGTAAGGTTGGACTAGCGGGTTACGAGCAGTACTTC
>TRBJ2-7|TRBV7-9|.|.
CASSYPGLTAEQYF
TGTGCCAGCAGCTACCCGGGACTGACGGCCGAGCAGTACTTC
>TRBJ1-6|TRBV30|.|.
CAWTRRSSYNSPLHF
TGTGCCTGGACCCGACGGAGCTCCTATAATTCACCCCTCCACTTT
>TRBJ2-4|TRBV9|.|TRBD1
CASSVGRRTGRNIQYF
TGTGCCAGCAGCGTAGGTAGGCGGACAGGGCGAAACATTCAGTACTTC
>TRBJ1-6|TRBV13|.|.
CASSSYSAADSPLHF
TGTGCCAGCAGCTCATACAGTGCCGCCGATTCACCCCTCCACTTT
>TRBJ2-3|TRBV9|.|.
CASSVEYTYISTDTQYF
TGTGCCAGCAGCGTAGAATACACGTATATTAGCACAGATACGCAGTATTTT
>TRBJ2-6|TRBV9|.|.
CASTRLGTRVDVLTF
TGTGCCAGCACCAGATTAGGGACACGAGTCGACGTCCTGACTTTC
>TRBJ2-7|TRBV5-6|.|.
CASSAEGDWGEQYF
TGTGCCAGCAGCGCGGAGGGGGACTGGGGCGAGCAGTACTTC
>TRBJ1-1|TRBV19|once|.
CARKERGEAFF
TGTGCCAGAAAGGAAAGGGGTGAAGCTTTCTTT
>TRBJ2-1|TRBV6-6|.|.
CASSSGYNEQFF
TGTGCCAGCAGTAGCGGGTACAATGAGCAGTTCTTC
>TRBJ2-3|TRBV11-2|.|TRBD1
CASSLWDRTADTQYF
TGTGCCAGCAGCTTATGGGACAGGACAGCAGATACGCAGTATTTT
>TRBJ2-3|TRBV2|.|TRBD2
CASSLALAGGTDTQYF
TGTGCCAGCAGTCTCGCCCTAGCGGGGGGCACAGATACGCAGTATTTT